A selection of T cell receptor beta chains follows, all from one sample in a study of blood T cell repertoires in COVID-19. Data came from immunoSEQ multiplex PCR; TCRdb stores just in-frame clones and leaves some out. The profile shows about 150,000 clones, approximately 82% of them singletons. The sequenced sample was peripheral blood. Receptors were obtained from a woman aged 50 to 65 in a cohort sampled during active or convalescent COVID-19. Both conserved end residues are part of each CDR3. D genes are given only for firm matches. Some rows have no size entry. The others give once, few or many, or a class for an expanded clone.

clone_size v_call d_call cdr3_aa
once TRBV19 TRBD2 CASSIGGTSGGAEQFF
- TRBV7-8 - CASSSTGFTEAFF
- TRBV5-1 TRBD2 CASSLAGGLGNEQFF
once TRBV7-9 - CASSFSSPQETQYF
few TRBV9 TRBD1 CASSVGRGQRGDTEAFF
- TRBV6-4 TRBD1 CASSEVDRGLANEKLFF
- TRBV6-1 TRBD1 CASSEARTGVQETQYF
- TRBV15 - CATRFRVTDTQYF
- TRBV6-2/TRBV6-3 - CASSRQLIRTDTQYF
- TRBV7-8 TRBD1 CASSFYRGLGEQYF
- TRBV10-2 - CASSDRVYSGNTIYF
once TRBV19 TRBD1 CASMTDRGHQPQHF